This T cell receptor (beta chain) was obtained from a study of shared clonotypes between healthy human individuals. Whole-study results and caveats: There were few donors, and this limited the genetic and exposure-history diversity represented.

Germline CDR1 and CDR2: SGHRS and YFSETQ. V lost 0 bases to trimming and J lost 1 base; unmatched junction nucleotides: 4. The CDR3 is 16 residues long. This clone was recorded once. Its antigen is unknown. The test was conducted at deep level. Original processing methods: Filtering differed because ImmunoSEQ produced junction-only sequences that carried no quality scores. Libraries were prepared by immunoSEQ multiplex PCR; TCRdb keeps only in-frame clonotypes and omits some of them. V and J calls and clone size are copied from that table; D and trimming were computed from the DNA. In the table there are around 430,000 clones, 70% to 80% of which are singletons.

Sequencing input: PBMCs. The sequence came from a woman aged 40-49 years in good health. Some clones in this sample may be carry-over from other donors' samples. This chain connects TRBV5-1 to TRBJ2-1; TRBD2 agrees at 7 bases. This CDR3 is CASSLAPSGSYNEQFF. In DNA form, the CDR3 reads TGCGCCAGCAGCTTGGCCCCTAGCGGTTCCTACAATGAGCAGTTCTTC. Full variable domain (outside the CDR3, taken from reference TRBV5-1 and TRBJ2-1): KAGVTQTPRYLIKTRGQQVTLSCSPISGHRSVSWYQQTPGQGLQFLFEYFSETQRNKGNFPGRFSGRQFSNSRSEMNVSTLELGDSALYLCASSLAPSGSYNEQFFGPGTRLTVL.